Following are 20 T cell receptor beta chains from one sample sequenced in a study of shared clonotypes between healthy human individuals. Generated by immunoSEQ multiplex PCR, the TCRdb table keeps only in-frame clones and is missing some. The sample shows a few million clones, around 94% of them seen only once. The specimen sequenced was naive CD4+ T cells sorted from blood. The subset: CD45RA+ positively selected. These receptors all come from a man aged 18 to 29 in good health.

This sequence joins TRBV4-1 and TRBJ1-1; 10 nucleotides match TRBD1. V dropped 4 bases and J dropped 7; count of bases not matched to a gene: 9. Germline assignment: CDR1 MGHRA and CDR2 YSYEKL. The CDR3 is 15 amino acids. The CDR3 DNA reads as TGCGCCAGCAGCCTAGGACAGGGGGACACTCATGAAGCTTTCTTT. Amino acids: CASSLGQGDTHEAFF.

V is TRBV27 and J is TRBJ1-1; the D gene is possibly TRBD1 (6 bases). V gave up 4 bases and J gave up 3 bases, with 15 bases separating them. The CDR3 contains 15 residues. The V gene's germline CDR1 is MNHEY and CDR2 SMNVEV (reference sequence). The CDR3 DNA reads TGTGCCAGCAGTTCCGCCAAGGACAGTCACACTGAAGCTTTCTTT. It specifies CASSSAKDSHTEAFF.

Note on this clone: The same CDR3 is also encoded by other DNA sequences in this sample. This chain joins TRBV19 and TRBJ2-5; D is unresolved. Germline V gene sequence: CDR1 LNHDA, CDR2 SQIVND (reference sequence). Trimming removed 1 base at V and 1 base at J, with 4 bases between. The CDR3 runs 13 residues. The CDR3 loop reads CASSIGVQETQYF. The CDR3 coding sequence is TGTGCCAGTAGTATAGGGGTCCAAGAGACCCAGTACTTC.

V usage is TRBV7-9 and J usage is TRBJ1-4, with D tentatively TRBD1 (5 bases). With 1 base removed from V and 4 bases from J, the gap between germline ends came to 13 bases. CDR1 and CDR2 (germline): SEHNR, FQNEAQ (reference sequence). The CDR3 spans 16 residues. CDR3 DNA sequence: TGTGCCAGCAGCTTAGGGGAGGCAGGGTTTAATGAAAAACTGTTTTTT. Its protein product is CASSLGEAGFNEKLFF.

The J gene is TRBJ1-5, the V gene TRBV19, with a possible D match to TRBD1 (6 bases). There are 13 residues in the CDR3. Germline V lookup: CDR1 LNHDA, CDR2 SQIVND (reference sequence). V lost 5 bases to trimming and J lost 6 bases, with 11 bases between them. CDR3 DNA sequence: TGTGCCAGTAGTCGGGACATCGGTCAGCCCCAGCATTTT. Translation gives CASSRDIGQPQHF.

J is TRBJ1-2 and V is TRBV5-1; 7 bases are shared with TRBD1. Germline CDR1 reads SGHRS; CDR2 reads YFSETQ. The CDR3 spans 13 residues. V was clipped by 4 bases and J by 1 base; unmatched bases: 1. CDR3 sequence (DNA): TGCGCCAGCAGCGGGGACAGTAACTATGGCTACACCTTC. It yields the protein CASSGDSNYGYTF.

The chain joins TRBV2 to TRBJ2-2; TRBD2 agrees at 9 bases. The V segment lost 4 bases and the J segment 7 bases; nucleotides outside the gene matches: 4. This CDR3 spans 14 amino acids. Germline CDR1 is SNHLY and CDR2 is FYNNEI. DNA of the CDR3: TGTGCCAGCAGTGGGACTAGCGCAGGCGGGGAGCTGTTTTTT. Translating gives CASSGTSAGGELFF.

The chain employs TRBV5-6 and TRBJ1-2; D gene unclear. The CDR3 totals 14 residues. Trimming left V 0 bases short and J 4 bases short, with 10 bases between. Germline assignment: CDR1 SGHDT and CDR2 YYEEEE. This CDR3 is CASSLGGSSYGYTF. CDR3 in DNA: TGTGCCAGCAGCTTGGGGGGTTCCTCCTATGGCTACACCTTC.

V is TRBV25-1 and J is TRBJ2-2; the D is unclear. The CDR3 consists of 15 residues. CDR1 and CDR2 (germline): MGHDK, SYGVNS. V was trimmed by 4 bases and J by 1 base, leaving 10 bases between them. The CDR3: CASSGRPLNTGELFF. Here the CDR3 DNA reads TGTGCCAGCAGTGGACGACCGTTGAACACCGGGGAGCTGTTTTTT. The complete variable domain, with remaining parts taken from reference TRBV25-1 and TRBJ2-2, reads EADIYQTPRYLVIGTGKKITLECSQTMGHDKMYWYQQDPGMELHLIHYSYGVNSTEKGDLSSESTVSRIRTEHFPLTLESARPSHTSQYLCASSGRPLNTGELFFGEGSRLTVL.

V usage is TRBV5-6 and J usage is TRBJ2-7; 9 positions match TRBD2. Germline V gene data show CDR1 as SGHDT and CDR2 as YYEEEE. The CDR3 consists of 14 residues. V shed 3 bases, J shed 6 bases, and the junction held 7 bases outside the gene matches. As DNA, the CDR3 is TGTGCCAGCAGCTATATAGGACTAGCGTTCGAGCAGTACTTC. Amino acid sequence: CASSYIGLAFEQYF.

This chain joins TRBV2 and TRBJ2-2; D gene ambiguous. V was cut by 2 bases and J by 4 bases, with 11 bases left in between. Germline-derived CDR1 and CDR2 are SNHLY and FYNNEI. CDR3 length equals 15 residues. In DNA form, the CDR3 reads TGTGCCAGCAGTGAAATCGGCCAGACCACCGGGGAGCTGTTTTTT. Protein sequence: CASSEIGQTTGELFF.

Comment on this clone: This sample includes further DNA sequences coding for the same CDR3. V gene TRBV6-6 combines with J gene TRBJ1-6, with 8 bases matching TRBD1. This CDR3 has 16 residues. Per germline, CDR1 MNHNY and CDR2 SVGAGI (reference sequence). Losses at the gene ends were 5 bases for V and 10 bases for J; bases not matched to a gene: 13. CDR3 sequence: CASSLPDRVNGSPLHF. CDR3 sequence (DNA): TGTGCCAGCAGTCTTCCGGACAGGGTTAATGGCTCACCCCTCCACTTT.

This sequence joins TRBV15 and TRBJ1-4; D not certain. The CDR3 covers 15 residues. In germline, CDR1 is LNHNV, CDR2 YYDKDF (reference sequence). V shed 4 bases and J shed 10 bases, with 19 bases lying between them. CDR3 coding DNA: TGTGCCACCAGCATCCGATCGCTCACGGCCGGAAAACTGTTTTTT. Protein product: CATSIRSLTAGKLFF. The full variable domain, completed using reference TRBV15 and TRBJ1-4, is DAMVIQNPRYQVTQFGKPVTLSCSQTLNHNVMYWYQQKSSQAPKLLFHYYDKDFNNEADTPDNFQSRRPNTSFCFLDIRSPGLGDTAMYLCATSIRSLTAGKLFFGSGTQLSVL.

Notes on this clone: Additional DNA sequences in this sample encode the identical CDR3. V usage is TRBV20-1 and J usage is TRBJ2-1; D gene unclear. The germline CDR1 and CDR2 sequences are DFQATT and SNEGSKA (reference sequence). The CDR3 sequence is 11 residues long. The V gene lost 1 base and the J gene lost 10 bases, with 8 bases spanning the gap. CDR3: CSARGLGEQFF. In DNA, the CDR3 is TGCAGTGCTAGAGGGTTGGGGGAGCAGTTCTTC.

This clone was counted only a few times. The V gene is TRBV5-6, the J gene TRBJ1-5, with 7 bases that match TRBD1. The J segment lost 8 bases and the V segment lost 4 bases, leaving 6 bases of the junction unmatched. Germline CDR1 SGHDT, CDR2 YYEEEE. The CDR3 contains 13 residues. The CDR3 DNA is TGTGCCAGCAGCCTGGACAGGAGGGAGCCCCAGCATTTT. Its protein product is CASSLDRREPQHF.

The chain links TRBV7-6 to TRBJ1-2, with a weak D call TRBD1 (5 bases). CDR1 and CDR2 from the germline V gene are SGHVS and FNYEAQ. The length of the CDR3 is 14 residues. The V gene lost 5 bases and the J gene lost 1 base, with 11 bases spanning the gap. CDR3 protein: CASSPGGGNYGYTF. The CDR3 nucleotides are TGTGCCAGCAGCCCCGGCGGGGGTAACTATGGCTACACCTTC.

The chain is built from TRBV7-2 and TRBJ2-7, with 9 bases fitting TRBD2. The germline gives CDR1 SGHTA, CDR2 FQGNSA. V lost 3 bases and J lost 7; bases outside the gene matches: 10. The CDR3 runs to 15 residues. CDR3 loop: CASSFPAGGPGEQYF. CDR3 coding DNA: TGTGCCAGCAGCTTCCCTGCGGGAGGGCCCGGGGAGCAGTACTTC.

There are a few counts of this clone. Other DNA sequences in this specimen translate into the identical CDR3. V usage is TRBV5-1 and J usage is TRBJ2-3, with a tentative D call TRBD2 (5 bases). Germline CDR1 reads SGHRS; CDR2 reads YFSETQ. The ends were cut back, 0 bases at V and 2 bases at J, with 7 bases in the middle. The CDR3 has 14 amino acids. DNA of the CDR3: TGCGCCAGCAGCTTGGGAGGGCCCACAGATACGCAGTATTTT. It translates to CASSLGGPTDTQYF.

J is TRBJ2-3 and V is TRBV19, with 7 bases identical to TRBD2. With 7 bases clipped from V and 1 base from J, the junction kept 8 bases outside the gene matches. CDR3 length: 15 residues. CDR1 LNHDA and CDR2 SQIVND come from the germline V gene (reference sequence). CDR3 region: CASTRASGGTDTQYF. The DNA for the CDR3 is TGTGCCAGTACGCGAGCTAGCGGAGGCACAGATACGCAGTATTTT.

V and J are TRBV7-9 and TRBJ1-1; D is uncertain. The CDR3 is made up of 14 amino acids. CDR1 is SEHNR and CDR2 is FQNEAQ in the germline V gene (reference sequence). The V end was cut by 3 bases, the J end by 6 bases, with 14 bases between. The CDR3 DNA sequence: TGTGCCAGCAGCTTTCGCCCCCTGGTCTCTGAAGCTTTCTTT. This sequence encodes CASSFRPLVSEAFF.